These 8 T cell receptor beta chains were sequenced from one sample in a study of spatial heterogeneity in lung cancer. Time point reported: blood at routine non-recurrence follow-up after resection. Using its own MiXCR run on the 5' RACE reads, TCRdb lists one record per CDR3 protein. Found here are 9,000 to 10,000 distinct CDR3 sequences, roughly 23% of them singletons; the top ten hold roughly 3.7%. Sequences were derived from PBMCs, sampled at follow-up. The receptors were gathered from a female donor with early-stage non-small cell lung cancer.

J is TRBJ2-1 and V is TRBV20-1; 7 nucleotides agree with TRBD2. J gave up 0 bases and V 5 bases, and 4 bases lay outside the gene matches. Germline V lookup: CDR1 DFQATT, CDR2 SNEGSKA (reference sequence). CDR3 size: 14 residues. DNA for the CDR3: TGCAGTGCTTATAGCGGGTTCTCCTACAATGAGCAGTTCTTC. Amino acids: CSAYSGFSYNEQFF.

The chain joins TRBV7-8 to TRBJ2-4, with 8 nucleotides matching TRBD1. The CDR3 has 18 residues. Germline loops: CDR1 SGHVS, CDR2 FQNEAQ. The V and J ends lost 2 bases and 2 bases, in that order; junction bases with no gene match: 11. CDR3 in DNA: TGTGCCAGCAGCTTACGGGTGCAGGGGGCGAGGCCCAAAAACATTCAGTACTTC. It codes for CASSLRVQGARPKNIQYF. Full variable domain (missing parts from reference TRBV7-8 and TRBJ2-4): GAGVSQSPRYKVAKRGQDVALRCDPISGHVSLFWYQQALGQGPEFLTYFQNEAQLDKSGLPSDRFFAERPEGSVSTLKIQRTQQEDSAVYLCASSLRVQGARPKNIQYFGAGTRLSVL.

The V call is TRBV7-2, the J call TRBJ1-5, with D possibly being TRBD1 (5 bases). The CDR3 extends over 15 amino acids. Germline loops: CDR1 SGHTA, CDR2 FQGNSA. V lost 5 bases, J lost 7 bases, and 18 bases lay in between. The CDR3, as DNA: TGTGCCAGCAGCCCGGTGGGGGGGACTGGACAGCCCCAGCATTTT. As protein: CASSPVGGTGQPQHF. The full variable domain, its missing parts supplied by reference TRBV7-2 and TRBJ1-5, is GAGVSQSPSNKVTEKGKDVELRCDPISGHTALYWYRQSLGQGLEFLIYFQGNSAPDKSGLPSDRFSAERTGGSVSTLTIQRTQQEDSAVYLCASSPVGGTGQPQHFGDGTRLSIL.

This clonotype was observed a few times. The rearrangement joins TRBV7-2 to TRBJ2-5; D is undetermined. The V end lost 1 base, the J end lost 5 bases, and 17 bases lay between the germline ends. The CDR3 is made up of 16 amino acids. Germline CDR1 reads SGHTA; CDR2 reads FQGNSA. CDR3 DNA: TGTGCCAGCAGCTTAGGTCGCTTAGCTTCTGTGGAGACCCAGTACTTC. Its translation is CASSLGRLASVETQYF.

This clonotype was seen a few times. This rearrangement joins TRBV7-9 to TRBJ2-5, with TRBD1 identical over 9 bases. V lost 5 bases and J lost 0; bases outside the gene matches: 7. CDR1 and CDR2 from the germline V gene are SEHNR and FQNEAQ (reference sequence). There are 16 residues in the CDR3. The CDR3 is CASSPRTGEYQETQYF. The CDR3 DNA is TGTGCCAGCAGCCCACGGACAGGGGAATACCAAGAGACCCAGTACTTC.

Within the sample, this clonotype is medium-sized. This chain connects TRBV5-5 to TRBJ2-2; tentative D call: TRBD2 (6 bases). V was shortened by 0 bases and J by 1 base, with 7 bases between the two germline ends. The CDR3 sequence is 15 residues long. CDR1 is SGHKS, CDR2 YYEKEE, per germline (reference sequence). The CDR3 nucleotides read TGTGCCAGCAGCTTGGCTAGCGAGAACACCGGGGAGCTGTTTTTT. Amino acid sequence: CASSLASENTGELFF.

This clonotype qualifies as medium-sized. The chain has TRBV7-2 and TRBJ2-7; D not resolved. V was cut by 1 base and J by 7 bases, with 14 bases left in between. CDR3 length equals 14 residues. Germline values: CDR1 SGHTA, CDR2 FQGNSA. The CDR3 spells CASSLVAGSREQYF. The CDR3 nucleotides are TGTGCCAGCAGCTTAGTGGCCGGCTCCCGAGAGCAGTACTTC.

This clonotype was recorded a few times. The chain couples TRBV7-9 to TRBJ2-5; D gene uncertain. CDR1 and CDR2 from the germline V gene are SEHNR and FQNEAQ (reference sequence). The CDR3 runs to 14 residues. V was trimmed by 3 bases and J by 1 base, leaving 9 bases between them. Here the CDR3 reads CASSLNMAQETQYF. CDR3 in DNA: TGTGCCAGCAGCTTGAATATGGCCCAAGAGACCCAGTACTTC.